Following are 13 T cell receptor beta chains from one sample sequenced in a study of beta chain features in type 1 diabetes. General study points: Among patients with Type 1 diabetes, TCRB CDR3s were moderately but significantly shorter in every one of the four CD4+ subsets.

All of the isolated RNA was reverse transcribed, so expressed TCRB transcripts were sequenced. The data were produced by immunoSEQ multiplex PCR, yet TCRdb's version contains in-frame clones alone and is incomplete. The sample shows 300,000 or so clones, approximately 12% of them seen only once. For these receptors, no antigen is known. Material for sequencing was naive CD4+ T cells from blood. These receptor sequences come from a young woman with type 1 diabetes.

This clone turned up a few times. CDR3 sequence reads: CSARGRREQYF. The CDR3 nucleotides are TGCAGTGCTAGAGGCAGGCGCGAGCAGTACTTC. The chain uses TRBV20-1 and TRBJ2-7; D remains unclear. Between the trimmed V and J ends, which lost 1 base and 6 bases, there was a span of 7 bases. Germline assignment: CDR1 DFQATT and CDR2 SNEGSKA (reference sequence). CDR3 length equals 11 residues.

J is TRBJ2-1 and V is TRBV19; 13 bases line up with TRBD2. This CDR3 region has 16 residues. Germline trimming cut 10 bases from V and 7 bases from J; bases unmatched to any gene: 13. Germline assignment: CDR1 LNHDA and CDR2 SQIVND (reference sequence). This CDR3 is CATLPRTSGSSNEQFF. CDR3 bases: TGTGCCACCCTCCCCCGGACTAGCGGGAGTAGTAATGAGCAGTTCTTC.

This clone was counted between two and nine times. The J gene is TRBJ2-5, the V gene TRBV6-6; 13 bases are a match to TRBD2. After removal of 8 bases from V and 5 bases from J, the junction contained 8 bases not matched to a gene. The germline V gene encodes CDR1 MNHNY and CDR2 SVGAGI (reference sequence). There are 15 residues in the CDR3. The CDR3 nucleotides read TGTGCCAGCTCCCCAACTAGCGGGAGGGCCGAGACCCAGTACTTC. It specifies CASSPTSGRAETQYF.

This clone was seen a few times. V is TRBV2 and J is TRBJ2-7; 7 bases agree with TRBD1. The trim removed 2 bases at V and 12 bases at J, leaving 10 bases unmatched. CDR3 length: 13 amino acids. The V gene's germline CDR1 is SNHLY and CDR2 FYNNEI. CDR3 nucleotides: TGTGCCAGCAGTGAACGAGGGGGCTCTAGGAGGTACGTC. Its translation is CASSERGGSRRYV.

This chain links TRBV30 with TRBJ2-1; a possible D gene is TRBD1 (5 bases). Germline-derived CDR1 and CDR2 are GTSNPN and SVGIG (reference sequence). Trimming took 3 bases from V and 8 from J, leaving 26 bases between them. The CDR3 has 17 residues. The CDR3 reads CAWRDNTQTFLIHEQFF. The DNA of the CDR3 is TGTGCCTGGAGGGACAACACGCAGACTTTCCTTATCCATGAGCAGTTCTTC.

This chain uses TRBV5-8 with TRBJ2-7; TRBD2 aligns across 8 bases. The CDR3 has 15 amino acids. V shed 2 bases and J 3 bases; nucleotides not matched to a gene: 7. CDR1 SGHTS and CDR2 YDEGEE come from the germline V gene. The CDR3 is CASSFRAGGIYEQYV. The DNA for the CDR3 is TGTGCCAGCAGCTTTAGGGCGGGAGGCATCTACGAGCAGTACGTC.

This clone was picked up a small number of times. V gene TRBV10-3 combines with J gene TRBJ2-7; D call uncertain. V gave up 3 bases and J gave up 4 bases, with 16 bases separating them. Per the germline V gene, CDR1 is ENHRY and CDR2 is SYGVKD. This CDR3 comprises 15 residues. The CDR3 bases are TGTGCCATCAGTGAAGGAGTGGCGGAACCTTACGAGCAGTACGTC. Protein sequence: CAISEGVAEPYEQYV.

This clone was seen a handful of times. CDR3 amino acids: CASSPRTSVWETQYF. The CDR3 nucleotides are TGTGCCAGCTCACCACGTACTAGCGTATGGGAGACCCAGTACTTC. This rearrangement joins TRBV18 to TRBJ2-5; 7 bases agree with TRBD2. The germline V gene has CDR1 KGHSH and CDR2 LQKENI. After removal of 1 base from V and 5 bases from J, the junction contained 7 bases not matched to a gene. This CDR3 region has 15 residues.

This clone was detected a few times. The rearrangement joins TRBV29-1 to TRBJ2-1, with a possible D match to TRBD2 (5 bases). V lost 4 bases and J 5 bases, leaving 9 bases between the germline ends. CDR1 and CDR2 from the germline V gene are SQVTM and ANQGSEA. CDR3 length: 12 residues. CDR3 DNA: TGCAGCGTTGGAGGACTCGACAATGAGCAGTTCTTC. This codes for CSVGGLDNEQFF.

This sequence joins TRBV28 and TRBJ1-2, with unresolved D. Germline values: CDR1 MDHEN, CDR2 SYDVKM. V lost 6 bases and J lost 2, with 7 bases in between. The CDR3 runs 12 residues. The DNA of the CDR3 is TGTGCCAGCAGGACAACAAACTATGGCTACACCTTC. Its translation: CASRTTNYGYTF.

The CDR3 nucleotides are TGTGCCAGCAGTGGACAGGGAAACCCAAACACTGAAGCTTTCTTT. Encoded protein: CASSGQGNPNTEAFF. The rearrangement links TRBV2 to TRBJ1-1; 7 nucleotides align to TRBD1. The CDR3 sequence is 15 residues long. The V gene's germline CDR1 is SNHLY and CDR2 FYNNEI. Trimming took 4 bases from V and 2 from J; bases not matched to a gene: 7.

The chain is built from TRBV18 and TRBJ1-2; D not certain. The CDR3 length is 16 residues. V dropped 3 bases and J dropped 8 bases, with 22 bases sitting between them. Germline CDR1 KGHSH, CDR2 LQKENI. The CDR3 DNA sequence: TGTGCCAGCTCACCGTCCTCGATGTTGGGCCTCGCGGGCTACACCTTC. It is translated as CASSPSSMLGLAGYTF. The full variable domain, in which reference TRBV18 and TRBJ1-2 provide the parts outside the CDR3, is NAGVMQNPRHLVRRRGQEARLRCSPMKGHSHVYWYRQLPEEGLKFMVYLQKENIIDESGMPKERFSAEFPKEGPSILRIQQVVRGDSAAYFCASSPSSMLGLAGYTFGSGTRLTVV.

The J gene is TRBJ2-2, the V gene TRBV5-1; 10 positions match TRBD2. CDR1 is SGHRS, CDR2 YFSETQ, per germline. V shed 6 bases and J 5 bases; nucleotides not matched to a gene: 4. The CDR3 runs to 14 residues. CDR3 nucleotides: TGCGCCAGCACAGCGGGAGGGCCGACCGGGGAGCTGTTTTTT. It codes for CASTAGGPTGELFF.